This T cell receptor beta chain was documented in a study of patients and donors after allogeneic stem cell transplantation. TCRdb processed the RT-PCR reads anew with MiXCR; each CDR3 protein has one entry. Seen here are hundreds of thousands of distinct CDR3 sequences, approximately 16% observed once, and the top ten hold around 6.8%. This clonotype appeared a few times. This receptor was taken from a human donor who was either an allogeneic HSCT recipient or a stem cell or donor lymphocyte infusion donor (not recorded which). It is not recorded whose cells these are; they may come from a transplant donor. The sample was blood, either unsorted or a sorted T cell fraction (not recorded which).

The CDR3 reads CASSHLARRVRTDTQYF. For the CDR3, the DNA is TGCGCCAGCAGCCACTTAGCCCGCCGGGTCAGGACCGATACGCAGTATTTT. The V gene is TRBV4-1, the J gene TRBJ2-3, with no clear D. Trimming took off 3 bases at V and 6 bases at J, with 22 bases between the two ends. The CDR3 contains 17 residues. Per germline, CDR1 MGHRA and CDR2 YSYEKL.